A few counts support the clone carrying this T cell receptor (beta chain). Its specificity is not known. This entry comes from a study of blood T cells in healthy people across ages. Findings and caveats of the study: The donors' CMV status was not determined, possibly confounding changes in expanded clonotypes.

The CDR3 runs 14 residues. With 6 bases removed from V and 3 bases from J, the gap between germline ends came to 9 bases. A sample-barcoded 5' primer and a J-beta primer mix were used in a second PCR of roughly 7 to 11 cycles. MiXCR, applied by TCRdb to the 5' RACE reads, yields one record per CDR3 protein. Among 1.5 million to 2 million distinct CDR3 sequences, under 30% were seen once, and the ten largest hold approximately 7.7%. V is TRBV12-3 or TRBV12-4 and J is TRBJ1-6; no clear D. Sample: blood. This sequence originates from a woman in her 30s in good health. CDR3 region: CASSSLGYNSPLHF. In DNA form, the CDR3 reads TGTGCCAGCAGCTCCCTGGGCTATAATTCACCCCTCCACTTT.